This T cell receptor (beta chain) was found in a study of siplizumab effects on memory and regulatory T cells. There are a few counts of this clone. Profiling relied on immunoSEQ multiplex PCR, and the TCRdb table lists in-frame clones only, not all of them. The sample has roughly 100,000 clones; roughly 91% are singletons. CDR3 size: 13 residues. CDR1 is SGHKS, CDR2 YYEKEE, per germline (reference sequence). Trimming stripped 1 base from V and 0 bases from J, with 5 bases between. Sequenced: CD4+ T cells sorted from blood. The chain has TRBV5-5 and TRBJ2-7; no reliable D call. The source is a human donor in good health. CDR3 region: CASSLNPSYEQYF. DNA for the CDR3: TGTGCCAGCAGCTTGAACCCCTCCTACGAGCAGTACTTC.